The 18 T cell receptor beta chains reported below all come from one sample, sequenced in a study of cytomegalovirus exposure and HLA in healthy donors. The table came from immunoSEQ multiplex PCR; TCRdb's copy has only in-frame clones and leaves some out. This table has more than 90,000 clones, approximately 86% appearing once. The sequenced sample was PBMCs. The receptors were sampled from a man aged 18 to 35 in good health and CMV-seropositive.

The chain joins TRBV6-1 to TRBJ1-2, with 7 bases fitting TRBD1. Unmatched junction bases numbered 6, after V lost 1 base and J lost 4 bases. Germline assignment: CDR1 MNHNS and CDR2 SASEGT. The CDR3 has 15 residues. In DNA form, the CDR3 reads TGTGCCAGCAGTGAAGTCGCAGGGGGTGTCTATGGCTACACCTTC. Protein product: CASSEVAGGVYGYTF.

The chain employs TRBV7-9 and TRBJ1-4, with 10 positions matching TRBD1. The CDR3 covers 15 residues. V dropped 4 bases and J dropped 7; count of bases not matched to a gene: 6. Germline V gene lookup returns CDR1 SEHNR and CDR2 FQNEAQ (reference sequence). The CDR3: CASSSFRDRGEKLFF. The CDR3 region has the DNA TGTGCCAGCAGCTCTTTCCGGGACAGGGGTGAAAAACTGTTTTTT.

The chain recombines TRBV4-3 with TRBJ1-2; 7 bases are a match to TRBD1. Trimming took 4 bases from V and 3 from J; bases not matched to a gene: 8. Germline values: CDR1 LGHNA, CDR2 YSLEER. The length of the CDR3 is 15 residues. DNA of the CDR3: TGCGCCAGCAGCCTACAGGGGAGTGGGGACTATGGCTACACCTTC. Amino acid sequence: CASSLQGSGDYGYTF.

The J gene is TRBJ1-5, the V gene TRBV9; 8 nucleotides match TRBD1. The CDR3 extends over 15 amino acids. After removal of 0 bases from V and 6 bases from J, the junction contained 5 bases not matched to a gene. Germline CDR1 SGDLS, CDR2 YYNGEE. CDR3 bases: TGTGCCAGCAGCGTAGGCCAGGGGGCAGGTCAGCCCCAGCATTTT. This gives the protein CASSVGQGAGQPQHF. Variable domain in full (rest from reference TRBV9 and TRBJ1-5): DSGVTQTPKHLITATGQRVTLRCSPRSGDLSVYWYQQSLDQGLQFLIQYYNGEERAKGNILERFSAQQFPDLHSELNLSSLELGDSALYFCASSVGQGAGQPQHFGDGTRLSIL.

This rearrangement joins TRBV25-1 to TRBJ2-3, with 7 bases matching TRBD1. Germline V gives CDR1 MGHDK, CDR2 SYGVNS. V gave up 1 base and J gave up 0 bases; unmatched junction bases: 4. The CDR3 totals 16 residues. The CDR3 DNA reads TGTGCCAGCAGTGAATTGGTCAGGGGGAGCACAGATACGCAGTATTTT. This sequence encodes CASSELVRGSTDTQYF. Supplemented by reference TRBV25-1 and TRBJ2-3, the full variable domain reads EADIYQTPRYLVIGTGKKITLECSQTMGHDKMYWYQQDPGMELHLIHYSYGVNSTEKGDLSSESTVSRIRTEHFPLTLESARPSHTSQYLCASSELVRGSTDTQYFGPGTRLTVL.

The V call is TRBV5-1, the J call TRBJ1-6; 7 bases match TRBD1. This CDR3 comprises 15 residues. V lost 3 bases to trimming and J lost 10 bases; unmatched junction nucleotides: 10. Germline values: CDR1 SGHRS, CDR2 YFSETQ. The CDR3 protein is CASSSATGVGSPLHF. In DNA form, the CDR3 reads TGCGCCAGCAGCTCAGCTACAGGGGTCGGCTCACCCCTCCACTTT.

V gene TRBV7-2 combines with J gene TRBJ2-2; D remains ambiguous. V lost 4 bases and J 5 bases, leaving 11 bases between the germline ends. Germline V gene lookup returns CDR1 SGHTA and CDR2 FQGNSA. The CDR3 is 14 amino acids. CDR3 sequence (DNA): TGTGCCAGCAGCTCTTGGGCCGAGACCGGGGAGCTGTTTTTT. Translated, it gives CASSSWAETGELFF. Supplemented by reference TRBV7-2 and TRBJ2-2, the full variable domain reads GAGVSQSPSNKVTEKGKDVELRCDPISGHTALYWYRQSLGQGLEFLIYFQGNSAPDKSGLPSDRFSAERTGGSVSTLTIQRTQQEDSAVYLCASSSWAETGELFFGEGSRLTVL.

The chain is built from TRBV28 and TRBJ1-4; the D is unclear. Deletions cut 6 bases from V and 7 bases from J, with 27 bases between. This CDR3 is built from 18 residues. Germline-derived CDR1 and CDR2 are MDHEN and SYDVKM. CDR3 loop: CASSSQLSHEGVGEKLFF. The CDR3 nucleotides read TGTGCCAGCAGCTCACAGCTAAGTCATGAGGGAGTTGGTGAAAAACTGTTTTTT.

The chain employs TRBV5-5 and TRBJ2-1; 9 bases align to TRBD2. Germline V gene sequence: CDR1 SGHKS, CDR2 YYEKEE (reference sequence). The CDR3 consists of 17 residues. V shed 4 bases and J 4 bases; nucleotides not matched to a gene: 12. The CDR3 DNA follows: TGTGCCAGCAGCCTACATGGAGCGGGGGGTCCGTACAATGAGCAGTTCTTC. It specifies CASSLHGAGGPYNEQFF.

For this clone: The junction differs from germline at one of its ends, possibly a read error. The chain joins TRBV5-1 to TRBJ2-1; 10 nucleotides line up with TRBD2. The germline CDR1 and CDR2 sequences are SGHRS and YFSETQ. The CDR3 covers 12 residues. CDR3 residues: CASSLEGLASIF. In DNA, the CDR3 is TGCGCCAGCAGCCTGGAGGGACTAGCGTCGATCTTC.

This clone was seen a few times. DNA of the CDR3: TGTGCCAGCAGTTTAGCGGGTGTTGGCAATCAGCCCCAGCATTTT. Its translation is CASSLAGVGNQPQHF. The chain links TRBV27 to TRBJ1-5; D gene ambiguous. Trimming shortened V by 2 bases and J by 2 bases, and 10 bases separated the two germline ends. Germline assignment: CDR1 MNHEY and CDR2 SMNVEV (reference sequence). This CDR3 has 15 amino acids.

In this sample, this clone turned up once. The chain uses TRBV7-9 and TRBJ2-7, with D perhaps TRBD1 (6 bases). V was shortened by 7 bases and J by 6 bases, with 22 bases between the two germline ends. Germline lookup yields CDR1 SEHNR and CDR2 FQNEAQ (reference sequence). The CDR3 spans 15 residues. For the CDR3, the DNA is TGTGCCAGCACCGTCGTGGGGTCACGAGGGGGCGAGCAGTACTTC. Its translation is CASTVVGSRGGEQYF.

The chain couples TRBV27 to TRBJ1-2, with 7 bases identical to TRBD1. From germline, CDR1 is MNHEY and CDR2 SMNVEV (reference sequence). Unmatched junction bases numbered 13, after V lost 6 bases and J lost 3 bases. The CDR3 totals 16 residues. The DNA of the CDR3 is TGTGCCAGCAGGGGGACAGACACGGGGTGGTACTATGGCTACACCTTC. Translation gives CASRGTDTGWYYGYTF.

The chain links TRBV2 to TRBJ2-7; the D is unclear. The CDR3 contains 15 residues. The germline V and J ends were trimmed by 3 bases and 0 bases, with 12 bases remaining between them. Germline V gene sequence: CDR1 SNHLY, CDR2 FYNNEI. The CDR3 region has the DNA TGTGCCAGCAGTGAGCACAGTCTATTCTCCTACGAGCAGTACTTC. Translating gives CASSEHSLFSYEQYF. The full variable domain, its missing parts supplied by reference TRBV2 and TRBJ2-7, is EPEVTQTPSHQVTQMGQEVILRCVPISNHLYFYWYRQILGQKVEFLVSFYNNEISEKSEIFDDQFSVERPDGSNFTLKIRSTKLEDSAMYFCASSEHSLFSYEQYFGPGTRLTVT.

The rearrangement joins TRBV6-5 to TRBJ1-1, with 7 bases that match TRBD1. After removal of 8 bases from V and 5 bases from J, the junction contained 11 bases not matched to a gene. Germline V gene data show CDR1 as MNHEY and CDR2 as SVGAGI. This CDR3 has 14 residues. CDR3 protein: CASGATQGRTEAFF. In DNA form, the CDR3 reads TGTGCCAGCGGGGCTACACAGGGGAGAACTGAAGCTTTCTTT.

V gene TRBV7-8 combines with J gene TRBJ2-7; 9 bases match TRBD1. J gave up 3 bases and V 5 bases, and 8 bases lay outside the gene matches. The V gene's germline CDR1 is SGHVS and CDR2 FQNEAQ. There are 15 residues in the CDR3. The CDR3: CASSRWTGVSYEQYF. The CDR3 nucleotides read TGTGCCAGCAGCCGATGGACAGGGGTGAGCTACGAGCAGTACTTC.

This chain uses TRBV2 with TRBJ1-2; no clear D. CDR1 SNHLY and CDR2 FYNNEI come from the germline V gene. Between the trimmed V and J ends, which lost 6 bases and 2 bases, there was a span of 13 bases. The CDR3 covers 14 residues. CDR3 sequence (DNA): TGTGCCAGCAGGCCGGTCGGGTCGAACTATGGCTACACCTTC. Protein product: CASRPVGSNYGYTF.

On this clone itself: The junction does not match germline at one end; this may be a read error. This rearrangement joins TRBV2 to TRBJ2-3; 9 nucleotides match TRBD2. Germline CDR1 and CDR2: SNHLY and FYNNEI. The CDR3 runs 15 residues. CDR3 amino acids: CASSEAGGGTDTQYF. Here the CDR3 DNA reads TGTGCCAGCAGCGAAGCGGGGGGTGGGACAGATACGCAGTATTTT.